The T cell receptor (beta chain) described here comes from a study of blood T cell repertoires in COVID-19. Study-level information: The cDNA or gDNA used as material had been derived from T cells, B-cell-depleted T cells, or PBMCs.

The protocol was immunoSEQ multiplex PCR, while the TCRdb copy is restricted to in-frame clones and leaves out a portion. Here the sample spans some 260,000 clones, less than 85% being singletons. The TCR sequence derives from a woman older than 75 with active or convalescent COVID-19. Sequencing was performed on peripheral blood.

The CDR3 is CASSQDYQSGRLADTQYF. CDR3 DNA sequence: TGTGCCAGCAGCCAAGATTATCAAAGCGGGAGATTGGCAGATACGCAGTATTTT. The chain joins TRBV4-2 to TRBJ2-3; the match to TRBD2 covers 8 bases. The germline gives CDR1 LGHNA, CDR2 YNFKEQ. This CDR3 contains 18 residues. Losses at the gene ends were 0 bases for V and 4 bases for J; bases not matched to a gene: 12.